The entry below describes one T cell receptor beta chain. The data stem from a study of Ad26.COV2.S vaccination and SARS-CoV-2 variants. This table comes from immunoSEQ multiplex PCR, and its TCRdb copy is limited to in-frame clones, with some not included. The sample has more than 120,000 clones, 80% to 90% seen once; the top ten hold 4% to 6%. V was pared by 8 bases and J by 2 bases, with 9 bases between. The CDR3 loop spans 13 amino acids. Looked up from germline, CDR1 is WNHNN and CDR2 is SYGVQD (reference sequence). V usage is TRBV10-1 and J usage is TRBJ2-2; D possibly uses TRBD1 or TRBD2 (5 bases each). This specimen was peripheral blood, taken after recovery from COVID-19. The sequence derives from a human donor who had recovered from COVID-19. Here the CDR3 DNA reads TGCGCCAGCCGGGACGGAAACACCGGGGAGCTGTTTTTT. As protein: CASRDGNTGELFF.